This entry is about one T cell receptor beta chain. Its antigen remains unknown. The source of the sample is a study of cytomegalovirus exposure and HLA in healthy donors. Study outcomes and limitations: Investigators reported 150 to 200 TCR beta chains as tied to cytomegalovirus. An observed cluster of highly shared sequence variants was recorded as a likely sequencing artifact. Several top significant clusters appeared, in a later analysis, to be linked to common viral pathogens.

60 Vbeta and 13 Jbeta primers were used in PCR. Clones were sequenced by immunoSEQ multiplex PCR, and TCRdb holds only the in-frame ones, with some missing. The data contain 50,000 to 70,000 clones, 55% to 85% of them seen just once; the ten biggest clones take up about a third. Unmatched junction bases numbered 11, after V lost 0 bases and J lost 10 bases. This CDR3 region has 15 residues. The germline V gene has CDR1 SGDLS and CDR2 YYNGEE. This TCR was recovered from a man in his forties in good health and CMV-seropositive. Specimen: PBMCs. The V and J genes are TRBV9 and TRBJ1-1, with 8 bases identical to TRBD1. The CDR3 sequence is CASSVDRQGANGAFF. The CDR3 nucleotides read TGTGCCAGCAGCGTAGATAGGCAGGGGGCCAATGGAGCTTTCTTT.